This is a list of T cell receptor beta chains from one sample in a study of blood T cell repertoires in COVID-19. Data came from immunoSEQ multiplex PCR; TCRdb stores just in-frame clones and leaves some out. The sample lists roughly 200,000 clones; around 92% were seen once. The sequencing sample was made of PBMCs or T cells enriched from blood (not recorded which). The receptors here all came from a woman aged 30 to 39 with acute COVID-19. The CDR3 runs from the conserved cysteine through the conserved F or W. D genes are given only for firm matches. Not all rows give a size; the values are once, few, many and, for expanded clones, a class.

TRBV4-1	TRBJ2-5	.	.	TGCGCCAGCAGCCAAGATCTAAGGAGAGAGACCCAGTACTTC	CASSQDLRRETQYF
TRBV28	TRBJ2-2	.	.	TGTGCCAGCAGTCCCTCCATTAGTGCCGGGGAGCTGTTTTTT	CASSPSISAGELFF
TRBV15	TRBJ1-1	.	.	TGTGCCACCAGCTCCTTCCAATACATGAACACTGAAGCTTTCTTT	CATSSFQYMNTEAFF
TRBV5-4	TRBJ2-7	.	.	TGTGCCAGCAGACGGGAAAGCGACAGGGAGCAGTACTTC	CASRRESDREQYF
TRBV21-1	TRBJ1-1	.	once	TGTGCCAGCAGCATGGGACAGACGAACACTGAAGCTTTCTTT	CASSMGQTNTEAFF
TRBV5-8	TRBJ2-2	.	.	TGTGCCAGCAGCTCCCGACAGCTAAACACCGGGGAGCTGTTTTTT	CASSSRQLNTGELFF
TRBV7-6	TRBJ2-1	TRBD2	.	TGTGCCAGCAGCCCGTTAGCGGGGGGGCGTGATGAGCAGTTCTTC	CASSPLAGGRDEQFF
TRBV7-2	TRBJ2-1	TRBD2	.	TGTGCCAGCAGCCTCGCTCGGGGGGGCCGTGACAATGAGCAGTTCTTC	CASSLARGGRDNEQFF
TRBV19	TRBJ1-1	.	.	TGTGCCAGTAGTTCGACCGGGACAGAAGCTTTCTTT	CASSSTGTEAFF
TRBV2	TRBJ1-2	.	.	TGTGCCAGCACGGCCAGGGTCGTCTACGGCTACACCTTC	CASTARVVYGYTF
TRBV5-1	TRBJ1-4	TRBD1	.	TGCGCCAGCAGCCAAGGGGACAGGGGAGGCGAAAAACTGTTTTTT	CASSQGDRGGEKLFF
TRBV19	TRBJ1-1	.	.	TGTGCCAGTAGTATAGGGCAGGGAACAGCTTTCTTT	CASSIGQGTAFF
TRBV7-2	TRBJ2-5	TRBD2	.	TGTGCCAGCAGCTTAGGGGGACTAGAGGGGGAGACCCAGTACTTC	CASSLGGLEGETQYF
TRBV2	TRBJ1-1	.	.	TGTGCCAGCAGTCTCAAGGGGGGGGGAAACACTGAAGCTTTCTTT	CASSLKGGGNTEAFF
TRBV2	TRBJ1-5	TRBD1	.	TGTGCCAGCAGTGAAGGAACGACAGGGTCCATCAATCAGCCCCAGCATTTT	CASSEGTTGSINQPQHF